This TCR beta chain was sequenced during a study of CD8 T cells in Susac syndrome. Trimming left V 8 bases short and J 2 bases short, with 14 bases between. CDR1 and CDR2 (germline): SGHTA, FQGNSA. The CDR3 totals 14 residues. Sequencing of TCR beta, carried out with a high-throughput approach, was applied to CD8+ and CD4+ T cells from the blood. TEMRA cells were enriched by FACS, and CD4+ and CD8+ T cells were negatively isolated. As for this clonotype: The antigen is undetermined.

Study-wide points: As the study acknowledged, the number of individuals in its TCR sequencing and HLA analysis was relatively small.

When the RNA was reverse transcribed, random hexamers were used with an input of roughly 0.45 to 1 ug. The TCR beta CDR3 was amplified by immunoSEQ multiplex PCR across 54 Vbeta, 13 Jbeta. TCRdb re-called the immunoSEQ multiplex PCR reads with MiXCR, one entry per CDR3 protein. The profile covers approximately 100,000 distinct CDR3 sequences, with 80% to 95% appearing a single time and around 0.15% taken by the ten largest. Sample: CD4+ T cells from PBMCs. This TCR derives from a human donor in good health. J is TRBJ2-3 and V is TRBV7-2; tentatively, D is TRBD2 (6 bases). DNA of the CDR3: TGTGCCAGCGCGCCGCGGGGTTTCACAGATACGCAGTATTTT. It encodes CASAPRGFTDTQYF.